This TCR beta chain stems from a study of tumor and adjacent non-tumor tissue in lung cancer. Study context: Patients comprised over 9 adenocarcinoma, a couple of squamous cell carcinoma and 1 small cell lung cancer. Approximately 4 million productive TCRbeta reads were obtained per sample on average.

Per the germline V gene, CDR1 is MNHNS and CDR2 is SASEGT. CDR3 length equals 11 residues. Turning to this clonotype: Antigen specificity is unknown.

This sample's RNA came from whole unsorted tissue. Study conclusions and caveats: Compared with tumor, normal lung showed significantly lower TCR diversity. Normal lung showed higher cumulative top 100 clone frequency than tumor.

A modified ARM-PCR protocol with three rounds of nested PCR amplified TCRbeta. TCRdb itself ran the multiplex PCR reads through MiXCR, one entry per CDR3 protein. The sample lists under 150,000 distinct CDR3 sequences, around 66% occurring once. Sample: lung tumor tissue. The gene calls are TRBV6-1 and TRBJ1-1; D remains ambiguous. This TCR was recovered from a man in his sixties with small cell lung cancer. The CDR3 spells CVSLADSEAFF. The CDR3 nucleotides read TGTGTCTCCTTGGCGGACTCTGAAGCTTTCTTT.